Included here is one TCR beta chain sequence, with context. The data were taken from a study of blood T cell repertoires in COVID-19. Study summary: Sites across the United States, Italy and Spain contributed samples from acute and convalescent COVID-19. In each case, the material was cDNA or gDNA derived from T cells, B-cell-depleted T cells, or PBMCs.

After removal of 7 bases from V and 5 bases from J, the junction contained 7 bases not matched to a gene. Germline assignment: CDR1 ENHRY and CDR2 SYGVKD. The CDR3 has 14 amino acids. Methods used by the authors: Reference gene primer amplification gave nucleated cell count estimates. TCRdb's table, derived via immunoSEQ multiplex PCR, lists solely in-frame clones and lacks some. D and trimming come from the DNA, and the V and J calls and clone size come from that table. The sample lists some 64,000 clones; roughly 90% were seen once. The sequence came from a man aged 70-80 years with acute or convalescent COVID-19. Material: peripheral blood. The chain combines TRBV10-3 with TRBJ1-1, with 10 bases aligning to TRBD1. The CDR3 bases are TGTGCCATCAAGCAAGGACAGGGGGATACTGAAGCTTTCTTT. It translates to CAIKQGQGDTEAFF.